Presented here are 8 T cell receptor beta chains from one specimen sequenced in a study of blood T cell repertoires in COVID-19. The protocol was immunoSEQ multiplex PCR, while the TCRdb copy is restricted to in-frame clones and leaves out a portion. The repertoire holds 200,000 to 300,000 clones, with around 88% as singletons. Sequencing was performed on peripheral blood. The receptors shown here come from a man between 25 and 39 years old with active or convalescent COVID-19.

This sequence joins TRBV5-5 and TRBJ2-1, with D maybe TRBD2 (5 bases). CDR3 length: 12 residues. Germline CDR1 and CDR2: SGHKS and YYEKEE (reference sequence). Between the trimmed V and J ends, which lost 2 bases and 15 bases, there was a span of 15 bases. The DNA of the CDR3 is TGTGCCAGCAGCTTCGCCTCGGTCCGGGGGTTCTTC. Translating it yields CASSFASVRGFF. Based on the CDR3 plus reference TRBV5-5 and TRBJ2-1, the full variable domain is DAGVTQSPTHLIKTRGQQVTLRCSPISGHKSVSWYQQVLGQGPQFIFQYYEKEERGRGNFPDRFSARQFPNYSSELNVNALLLGDSALYLCASSFASVRGFFGPGTRLTVL.

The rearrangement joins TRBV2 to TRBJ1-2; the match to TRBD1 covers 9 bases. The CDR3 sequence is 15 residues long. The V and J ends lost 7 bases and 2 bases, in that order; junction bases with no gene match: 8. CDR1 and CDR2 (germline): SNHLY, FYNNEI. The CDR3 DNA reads TGTGCCAGCATTACAGGGGGCGCGGGCAACTATGGCTACACCTTC. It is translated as CASITGGAGNYGYTF.

The CDR3 bases are TGTGCCAGCAGTGAACTGAGGAACACTGAAGCTTTCTTT. Its translation: CASSELRNTEAFF. The V gene is TRBV2, the J gene TRBJ1-1; D unresolved. The germline V gene has CDR1 SNHLY and CDR2 FYNNEI. V was clipped by 2 bases and J by 1 base, with 5 bases between them. There are 13 residues in the CDR3.

The CDR3 DNA sequence: TGTGCCACCAGCCCAAGATTACAGGGGTACAATGAGCAGTTCTTC. Translated, it gives CATSPRLQGYNEQFF. The V and J genes are TRBV15 and TRBJ2-1, with 7 positions matching TRBD1. Germline assignment: CDR1 LNHNV and CDR2 YYDKDF (reference sequence). V was pared by 5 bases and J by 4 bases, with 8 bases of the junction left unmatched. The CDR3 totals 15 residues.

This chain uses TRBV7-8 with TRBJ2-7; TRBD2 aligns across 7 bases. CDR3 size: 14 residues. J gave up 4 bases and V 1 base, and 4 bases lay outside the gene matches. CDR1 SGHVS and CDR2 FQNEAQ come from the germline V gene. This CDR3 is CASSLGLAEYEQYF. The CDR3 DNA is TGTGCCAGCAGCTTAGGGCTAGCGGAATACGAGCAGTACTTC.

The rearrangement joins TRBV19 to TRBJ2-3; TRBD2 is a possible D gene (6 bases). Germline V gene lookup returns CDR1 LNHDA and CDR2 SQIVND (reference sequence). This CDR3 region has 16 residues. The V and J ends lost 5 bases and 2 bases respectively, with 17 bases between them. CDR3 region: CASSAARDFTTDTQYF. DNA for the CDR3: TGTGCCAGTAGTGCGGCGAGGGACTTCACCACAGATACGCAGTATTTT.

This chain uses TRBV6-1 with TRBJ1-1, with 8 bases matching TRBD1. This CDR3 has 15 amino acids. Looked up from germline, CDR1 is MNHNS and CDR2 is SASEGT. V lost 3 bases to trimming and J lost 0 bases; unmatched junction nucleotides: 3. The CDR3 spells CASSDQGAMNTEAFF. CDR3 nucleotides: TGTGCCAGCAGTGACCAGGGGGCTATGAACACTGAAGCTTTCTTT.

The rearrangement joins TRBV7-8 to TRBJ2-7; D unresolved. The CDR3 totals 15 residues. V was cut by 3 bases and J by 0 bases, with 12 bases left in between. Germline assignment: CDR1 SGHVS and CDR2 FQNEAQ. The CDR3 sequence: CASSFGSGSSYEQYF. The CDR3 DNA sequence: TGTGCCAGCAGCTTCGGTTCCGGGTCCTCCTACGAGCAGTACTTC.